This T cell receptor beta chain derives from a study of vaccination and CD4 T cells after COVID-19. Trimming at V came to 0 bases and at J to 6 bases, leaving 1 base not matched to a gene. The germline V gene has CDR1 SGHNT and CDR2 YYREEE (reference sequence). The CDR3 runs 13 residues. Treatment of the sample: approximately nine-day PBMC culture with coronavirus spike peptide pools or control peptides (ViraFEST assay). Oncomine TCR Beta short-read sequencing was applied to DNA from cultured CD4+ T cells. MiXCR, applied by TCRdb to the PCR reads, yields one record per CDR3 protein. The sample records 10,000 to 15,000 distinct CDR3 sequences, roughly 72% being singletons. A note on this clonotype: The target antigen is unknown.

The sequence derives from a human donor who received a COVID-19 vaccine. The chain employs TRBV5-4 and TRBJ1-2, with 8 positions matching TRBD1. The sample here was CD4+ T cells from blood, cultured in vitro, taken after SARS-CoV-2 vaccination. CDR3 loop: CASSLEGQDGYTF. CDR3 bases: TGTGCCAGCAGCTTGGAGGGACAGGATGGCTACACCTTC. Combining the CDR3 with reference TRBV5-4 and TRBJ1-2 gives the whole variable domain ETGVTQSPTHLIKTRGQQVTLRCSSQSGHNTVSWYQQALGQGPQFIFQYYREEENGRGNFPPRFSGLQFPNYSSELNVNALELDDSALYLCASSLEGQDGYTFGSGTRLTVV.